These 28 T cell receptor beta chains share one sample of origin, sequenced in a study of blood T cell repertoires in COVID-19 (dated by TCRdb to the early 2020s). Libraries were constructed by the immunoSEQ multiplex PCR assay. TCRdb provides this immuneACCESS table in a form limited to in-frame rearrangements. Some clones are lacking; in checked studies, under half of them reflect an unresolved V gene, and why the rest are absent is not known. Present in this sample are 180,000 or so clones, 87% of which were seen just once. 1.6% of the sample lies in the top ten. Sequencing was performed on peripheral blood. These receptors were obtained from a woman aged 45-65 years with acute or convalescent COVID-19.

This clone has more than one count but fewer than ten. The chain couples TRBV2 to TRBJ1-1; TRBD1 might be the D (6 bases). This CDR3 is 13 amino acids long. Germline V gene lookup returns CDR1 SNHLY and CDR2 FYNNEI. Between the trimmed V and J ends, which lost 6 bases and 1 base, there was a span of 9 bases. This CDR3 is CASRRGGNTEAFF. In nucleotides, the CDR3 is TGTGCCAGCAGAAGGGGGGGGAACACTGAAGCTTTCTTT.

The chain has TRBV18 and TRBJ1-4, with TRBD1 as a possible D gene (6 bases). V dropped 6 bases and J dropped 4 bases, with 12 bases sitting between them. Germline-derived CDR1 and CDR2 are KGHSH and LQKENI. This CDR3 contains 14 residues. The CDR3 DNA sequence: TGTGCCAGCTCTCTTCAGGGGAATAATGAAAAACTGTTTTTT. Its translation: CASSLQGNNEKLFF.

The V and J genes are TRBV6-6 and TRBJ2-7; tentatively, D is TRBD2 (5 bases). The germline CDR1 and CDR2 sequences are MNHNY and SVGAGI (reference sequence). This CDR3 contains 13 residues. V gave up 5 bases and J gave up 5 bases, with 13 bases separating them. CDR3: CASSPPGLDEQYF. The CDR3 DNA reads as TGTGCCAGCAGTCCCCCGGGGTTAGACGAGCAGTACTTC.

V is TRBV20-1 and J is TRBJ1-2; D is ambiguous. Germline CDR1 is DFQATT and CDR2 is SNEGSKA (reference sequence). The CDR3 contains 11 residues. Trimming pared 1 base from V and 4 bases from J, leaving 4 bases between. DNA for the CDR3: TGCAGTGCTAGAGTAGTCTATGGCTACACCTTC. Protein sequence: CSARVVYGYTF.

This clone was observed a single time. This same CDR3 is encoded by further DNA sequences in the sample. This chain uses TRBV12-3 or TRBV12-4 with TRBJ1-3; D uncertain. CDR3 length: 12 residues. The V and J ends lost 6 bases and 0 bases respectively, with 3 bases between them. The DNA for the CDR3 is TGTGCCAGCAGGGCCTCTGGAAACACCATATATTTT. Translating it yields CASRASGNTIYF.

The chain links TRBV7-6 to TRBJ1-2, with TRBD1 matching over 12 bases. CDR3 length: 15 amino acids. The J segment lost 7 bases and the V segment lost 5 bases, leaving 8 bases of the junction unmatched. The germline CDR1 and CDR2 sequences are SGHVS and FNYEAQ. CDR3 DNA: TGTGCCAGCAGCCTACGGGGACAGGGGGCAAGTGGCTACACCTTC. Translation: CASSLRGQGASGYTF.

The chain joins TRBV29-1 to TRBJ1-1; 7 nucleotides line up with TRBD1. The germline gives CDR1 SQVTM, CDR2 ANQGSEA. V gave up 0 bases and J gave up 4 bases; unmatched junction bases: 14. This CDR3 has 17 amino acids. For the CDR3, the DNA is TGCAGCGTTGAAGAATACAGGGGTGGAAGGTTGAGCACTGAAGCTTTCTTT. This gives the protein CSVEEYRGGRLSTEAFF.

The genes are TRBV5-1 and TRBJ2-6, with 7 bases that match TRBD1. Per germline, CDR1 SGHRS and CDR2 YFSETQ. CDR3 length equals 15 residues. V dropped 0 bases and J dropped 4; count of bases not matched to a gene: 1. CDR3 region: CASSLEGAGANVLTF. The CDR3 coding sequence is TGCGCCAGCAGCTTGGAGGGGGCCGGGGCCAACGTCCTGACTTTC.

This chain connects TRBV3-1 (or the pseudogene TRBV3-2) to TRBJ1-6; TRBD1 matches 9 bases. The V segment lost 2 bases and the J segment 3 bases; nucleotides outside the gene matches: 2. Germline-derived CDR1 and CDR2 are LGHDT and YNNKEL (reference sequence). This CDR3 has 16 residues. CDR3 loop: CASSQLTGGYNSPLHF. The CDR3, as DNA: TGTGCCAGCAGCCAACTGACAGGGGGCTATAATTCACCCCTCCACTTT.

The V and J genes are TRBV7-2 and TRBJ2-3, with 8 bases aligning to TRBD2. From germline, CDR1 is SGHTA and CDR2 FQGNSA. This CDR3 has 15 amino acids. V dropped 5 bases and J dropped 8; count of bases not matched to a gene: 12. In nucleotides, the CDR3 is TGTGCCAGCAGCCGGACGAAGCGGGAGAAGGGTACGCAGTATTTT. This encodes CASSRTKREKGTQYF.

The rearrangement joins TRBV7-9 to TRBJ2-1; D remains ambiguous. From germline, CDR1 is SEHNR and CDR2 FQNEAQ (reference sequence). Trimming shortened V by 1 base and J by 10 bases, and 11 bases separated the two germline ends. The CDR3 is 13 residues long. The CDR3 spells CASSLDYLGEQFF. The CDR3 DNA is TGTGCCAGCAGCTTAGACTACCTCGGAGAGCAGTTCTTC.

The J gene is TRBJ2-3, the V gene TRBV7-2; 7 nucleotides match TRBD2. Trimming cost V 1 base and J 5 bases; bases outside gene matches: 9. The CDR3 has 16 residues. CDR1 SGHTA and CDR2 FQGNSA come from the germline V gene. In DNA form, the CDR3 reads TGTGCCAGCAGCTTAGGGCGAGCGGGGTCGGGAGATACGCAGTATTTT. Its translation: CASSLGRAGSGDTQYF.

This clone was seen only once. The gene calls are TRBV4-3 and TRBJ1-1; D remains ambiguous. The germline V and J ends were trimmed by 0 bases and 4 bases, with 9 bases remaining between them. Germline V CDR1 and CDR2: LGHNA, YSLEER. This CDR3 is 14 amino acids long. The CDR3 coding sequence is TGCGCCAGCAGCCAAGAGAATAGAGGCACTGAAGCTTTCTTT. It translates to CASSQENRGTEAFF.

This sequence joins TRBV19 and TRBJ2-7, with a tentative D call TRBD1 (6 bases). Deletions cut 6 bases from V and 6 bases from J, with 18 bases between. This CDR3 spans 14 amino acids. Germline CDR1 LNHDA, CDR2 SQIVND (reference sequence). This CDR3 reads CASSHGTTLGEQYF. CDR3 nucleotides: TGTGCCAGTAGCCACGGGACAACCCTTGGCGAGCAGTACTTC.

V is TRBV19 and J is TRBJ2-7; TRBD2 aligns across 14 bases. Germline V gene sequence: CDR1 LNHDA, CDR2 SQIVND (reference sequence). Germline trimming cut 6 bases from V and 0 bases from J; bases unmatched to any gene: 7. There are 17 residues in the CDR3. The CDR3 sequence is CASRPGTSGGPSYEQYF. The CDR3 nucleotides read TGTGCCAGTAGGCCAGGGACTAGCGGGGGACCCTCCTACGAGCAGTACTTC.

J is TRBJ2-7 and V is TRBV18, with 9 bases lining up with TRBD1. This CDR3 contains 16 residues. After removal of 5 bases from V and 5 bases from J, the junction contained 13 bases not matched to a gene. Germline-derived CDR1 and CDR2 are KGHSH and LQKENI. CDR3 nucleotide sequence: TGTGCCAGCTCAACCGGCGGGACAGGGTGGGGAAACGAGCAGTACTTC. The encoded protein is CASSTGGTGWGNEQYF.

The chain recombines TRBV10-3 with TRBJ1-2, with D unclear. V was trimmed by 2 bases and J by 8 bases, leaving 15 bases between them. The CDR3 runs 14 residues. CDR1 is ENHRY and CDR2 is SYGVKD in the germline V gene. The CDR3 loop reads CAISERIEGDGYTF. The CDR3 DNA is TGTGCCATCAGTGAGAGAATCGAGGGAGACGGCTACACCTTC.

The rearrangement joins TRBV30 to TRBJ2-7; D unclear. CDR1 is GTSNPN, CDR2 SVGIG, per germline (reference sequence). The CDR3 consists of 11 residues. Trimming cost V 5 bases and J 0 bases, with 5 bases left between them. The CDR3 DNA follows: TGTGCCTGGGGACGCTCCTACGAGCAGTACTTC. Translation: CAWGRSYEQYF. The variable domain in full, completed from reference TRBV30 and TRBJ2-7, reads SQTIHQWPATLVQPVGSPLSLECTVEGTSNPNLYWYRQAAGRGLQLLFYSVGIGQISSEVPQNLSASRPQDRQFILSSKKLLLSDSGFYLCAWGRSYEQYFGPGTRLTVT.

The DNA of the CDR3 is TGTGCCAGTAGTATACAGGGTGTCCCCCTCTATGGCTACACCTTC. Encoded protein: CASSIQGVPLYGYTF. The chain couples TRBV19 to TRBJ1-2, with D possibly TRBD1 on 5 matching bases. In germline, CDR1 is LNHDA, CDR2 SQIVND (reference sequence). The CDR3 contains 15 residues. V lost 2 bases to trimming and J lost 4 bases, with 14 bases between them. Together with reference TRBV19 and TRBJ1-2, the CDR3 gives the full variable domain: DGGITQSPKYLFRKEGQNVTLSCEQNLNHDAMYWYRQDPGQGLRLIYYSQIVNDFQKGDIAEGYSVSREKKESFPLTVTSAQKNPTAFYLCASSIQGVPLYGYTFGSGTRLTVV.

The chain joins TRBV29-1 to TRBJ1-1; D is possibly TRBD1 (6 bases). Looked up from germline, CDR1 is SQVTM and CDR2 is ANQGSEA. V was clipped by 8 bases and J by 4 bases, with 17 bases between them. The CDR3 is 13 amino acids. The CDR3 sequence is CSSRTVRSTEAFF. The CDR3 DNA follows: TGCAGCTCGAGGACAGTGAGGTCCACTGAAGCTTTCTTT.

This chain uses TRBV7-3 with TRBJ1-1, with D perhaps matching TRBD1 (5 bases). Germline lookup yields CDR1 SGHTA and CDR2 FQGTGA. The CDR3 sequence is 14 residues long. Trimming took off 8 bases at V and 2 bases at J, with 15 bases between the two ends. CDR3 amino acids: CASRQGGSNTEAFF. The CDR3, as DNA: TGTGCCAGCCGCCAGGGAGGGAGCAACACTGAAGCTTTCTTT.

V is TRBV10-1 and J is TRBJ1-2; 7 bases map to TRBD1. This CDR3 is 16 amino acids long. Germline V gene sequence: CDR1 WNHNN, CDR2 SYGVQD (reference sequence). The trim removed 6 bases at V and 4 bases at J, leaving 14 bases unmatched. The CDR3 DNA follows: TGCGCCAGCAGATTATTCGGAGGGGGCGCGTCCTATGGCTACACCTTC. Its translation: CASRLFGGGASYGYTF.

This sequence joins TRBV29-1 and TRBJ2-3; weak D call: TRBD1 (6 bases). The V end was cut by 7 bases, the J end by 5 bases, with 16 bases between. The CDR3 has 13 amino acids. Germline lookup yields CDR1 SQVTM and CDR2 ANQGSEA. In nucleotides, the CDR3 is TGCAGCGCAATCCAGGGGTTTAAAGATACGCAGTATTTT. Translation gives CSAIQGFKDTQYF.

V usage is TRBV6-2 or TRBV6-3 and J usage is TRBJ2-1; D is possibly TRBD1 (6 bases). In germline, CDR1 is MNHEY, CDR2 SVGEGT. The germline V and J ends were trimmed by 2 bases and 15 bases, with 17 bases remaining between them. CDR3 length: 13 residues. The CDR3 nucleotides are TGTGCCAGCAGTTACCCCCGGACAGACCGGAGGTTCTTC. Protein: CASSYPRTDRRFF.

The chain is built from TRBV15 and TRBJ2-5, with D tentatively TRBD2 (7 bases). The V end was cut by 0 bases, the J end by 5 bases, with 10 bases between. The germline gives CDR1 LNHNV, CDR2 YYDKDF (reference sequence). The CDR3 has 14 residues. The CDR3 here is CATSRDKGGETQYF. The CDR3 DNA reads as TGTGCCACCAGCAGAGATAAGGGGGGGGAGACCCAGTACTTC.

The rearrangement joins TRBV2 to TRBJ1-1; TRBD1 matches at 8 bases. The CDR3 has 14 residues. With V trimmed by 6 bases and J by 3 bases, 6 bases remained unmatched. Germline-derived CDR1 and CDR2 are SNHLY and FYNNEI. The CDR3 DNA reads TGTGCCAGCAGCGGCGACAGGGGCTACACTGAAGCTTTCTTT. Protein sequence: CASSGDRGYTEAFF.

V gene TRBV15 combines with J gene TRBJ2-1, with 9 bases fitting TRBD2. Looked up from germline, CDR1 is LNHNV and CDR2 is YYDKDF (reference sequence). Germline trimming cut 4 bases from V and 6 bases from J; bases unmatched to any gene: 7. CDR3 length equals 15 residues. CDR3 loop: CATSNRIAGANEQFF. CDR3 sequence (DNA): TGTGCCACCAGCAATCGAATAGCGGGGGCCAATGAGCAGTTCTTC.

CDR3 nucleotides: TGTGCCAGCAGCTCCTATGCCCGGGACAGGTATCGGGAGACCCAGTACTTC. Its protein is CASSSYARDRYRETQYF. The chain employs TRBV7-8 and TRBJ2-5; 8 nucleotides agree with TRBD1. This CDR3 has 17 residues. J was trimmed by 5 bases and V by 4 bases; bases with no gene match: 15. The germline V gene encodes CDR1 SGHVS and CDR2 FQNEAQ.